This TCR beta chain was found in a study of CD8 T cells in Susac syndrome (dated by TCRdb to about 2019). Background on the whole study: Repertoire sequencing was used to test whether CD8+ T cell activation and differentiation in Susac syndrome was antigen driven. Points the paper makes about the study in general: The study acknowledged that relatively few individuals were included in the TCR sequencing and HLA analysis.

Turning to this clonotype: Its antigen is unknown. Nothing much larger sits one base from this clone, and base qualities are not available.

RNA was extracted with the RNeasy kit and about 0.45 to 1 ug was reverse transcribed using random hexamers. The immunoSEQ multiplex PCR assay, covering 54 Vbeta and 13 Jbeta segments, was used to amplify TCR beta CDR3 regions. PCR amplification bias was corrected using a synthetic template baseline for primer optimization and computational correction. The original pipeline was this. Only productive sequences were kept, with reads annotated to V, D and J genes according to IMGT and analyzed in immunoSEQ Analyzer. Clonality was calculated as one minus the Shannon entropy normalized by log2 of the number of productive unique sequences. For each patient and control, public and private clones were evaluated within the 100 most prevalent clones. Clones were defined as Susac-specific when absent from the healthy and MS cohorts, from roughly 1,100 published viral clones and from other ImmuneACCESS disease sequences. In TCRdb, the public reads were trimmed at Q25 with fastp and aligned with MiXCR, with productive beta chains retained. Each record represents a unique CDR3 protein, reported with the most common genes and DNA among its rows. These V and J calls derive from TCRdb rather than the authors' analysis. The sample data list about 200,000 distinct CDR3 sequences, and about 95% of these were observed just once. The ten most abundant clones make up roughly 0.088% of the sample.

High-throughput TCR beta sequencing profiled peripheral blood CD8+ and CD4+ T cells from healthy donors, Susac syndrome patients and multiple sclerosis patients. Treatment-naive patients with stable or active relapsing-remitting disease fulfilling revised McDonald criteria were used as multiple sclerosis controls. Bulk CD8+ and CD4+ T cells were purified by magnetic negative isolation, while CD8+ TEMRA cells were enriched using FACS. Blood was collected in EDTA tubes and processed within 24 hours, with PBMCs isolated through density gradient centrifugation. PBMCs destined for TCR sequencing were cryopreserved in liquid nitrogen and later thawed in a 37 °C water bath. The sorted or isolated CD4+, CD8+ and CD8+ TEMRA cells reached a purity of at least 90%. The CDR3 measures 13 amino acids from cysteine to phenylalanine. Left in the record is the CDR3 DNA by itself, 39 bases read in frame from the first base. CDR1 SGHTA and CDR2 FQGNSA are derived from the germline V gene. The V end loses 6 bases and the J end loses 2 bases, and a stretch of 10 bases separates them.

The chain links TRBV7-2 with TRBJ1-1; the D gene identity is not certain. This clonotype originated in a human donor with multiple sclerosis. Input material: CD4+ T cells from PBMCs. CDR3 protein: CASRASGNTEAFF. The nucleotides are TGTGCCAGCAGGGCCTCGGGTAACACTGAAGCTTTCTTT. Outside the CDR3, residues come from the reference TRBV7-2 and TRBJ1-1 proteins, so the full variable domain is: GAGVSQSPSNKVTEKGKDVELRCDPISGHTALYWYRQSLGQGLEFLIYFQGNSAPDKSGLPSDRFSAERTGGSVSTLTIQRTQQEDSAVYLCASRASGNTEAFFGQGTRLTVV.